This TCR beta chain was sequenced in a study of neoadjuvant anti-PD-1 for oral cavity cancer. The data were produced by immunoSEQ multiplex PCR, yet TCRdb's version contains in-frame clones alone and is incomplete. The sample has approximately 13,000 clones, roughly 79% seen once. The CDR3 runs 13 residues. Germline CDR1 is MGHDK and CDR2 is SYGVNS. The J segment lost 4 bases and the V segment lost 4 bases, leaving 4 bases of the junction unmatched. As for time point: after neoadjuvant nivolumab, at surgical resection. The chain carries TRBV25-1 and TRBJ2-7, with 7 bases identical to TRBD2. Sequences were derived from PBMCs, sampled after nivolumab (anti-PD-1) treatment. This receptor was identified in a person between 40 and 85 years old with oral cavity squamous cell carcinoma. CDR3 residues: CASSGGGWYEQYF. CDR3 coding DNA: TGTGCCAGCAGTGGGGGGGGGTGGTACGAGCAGTACTTC.